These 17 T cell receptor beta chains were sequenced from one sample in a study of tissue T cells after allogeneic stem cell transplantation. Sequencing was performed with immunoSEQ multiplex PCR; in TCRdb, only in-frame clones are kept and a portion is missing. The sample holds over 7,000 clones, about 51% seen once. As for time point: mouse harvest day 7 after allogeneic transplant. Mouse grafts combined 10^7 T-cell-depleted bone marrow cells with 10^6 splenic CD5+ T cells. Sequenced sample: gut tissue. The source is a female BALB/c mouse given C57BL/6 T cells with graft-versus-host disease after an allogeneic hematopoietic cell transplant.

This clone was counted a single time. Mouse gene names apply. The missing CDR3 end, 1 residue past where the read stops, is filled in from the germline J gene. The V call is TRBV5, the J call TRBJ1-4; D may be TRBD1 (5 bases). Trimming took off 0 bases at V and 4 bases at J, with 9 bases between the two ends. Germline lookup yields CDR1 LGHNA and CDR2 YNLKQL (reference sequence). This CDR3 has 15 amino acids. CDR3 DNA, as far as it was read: TGTGCCAGCAGCCAAGAGAAGGGGCTCAACGAAAGATTATTT. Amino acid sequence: CASSQEKGLNERLF. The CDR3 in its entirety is CASSQEKGLNERLFF.

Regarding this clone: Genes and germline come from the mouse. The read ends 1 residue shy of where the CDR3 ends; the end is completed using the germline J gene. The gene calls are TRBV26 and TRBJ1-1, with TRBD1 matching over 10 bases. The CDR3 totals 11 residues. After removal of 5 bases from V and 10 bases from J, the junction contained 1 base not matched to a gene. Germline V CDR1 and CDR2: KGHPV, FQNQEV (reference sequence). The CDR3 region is CASSGQGGVFF. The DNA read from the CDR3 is TGTGCCAGCAGTGGACAGGGGGGAGTCTTC.

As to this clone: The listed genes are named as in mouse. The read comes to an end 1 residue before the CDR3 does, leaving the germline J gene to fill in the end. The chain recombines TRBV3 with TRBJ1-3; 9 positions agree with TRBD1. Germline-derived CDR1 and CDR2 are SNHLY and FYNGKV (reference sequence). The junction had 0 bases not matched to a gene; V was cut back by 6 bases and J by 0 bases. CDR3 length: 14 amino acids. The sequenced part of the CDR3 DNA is TGTGCCAGCAGGGACAGGGGTTCTGGAAATACGCTCTAT. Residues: CASRDRGSGNTLY. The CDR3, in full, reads CASRDRGSGNTLYF.

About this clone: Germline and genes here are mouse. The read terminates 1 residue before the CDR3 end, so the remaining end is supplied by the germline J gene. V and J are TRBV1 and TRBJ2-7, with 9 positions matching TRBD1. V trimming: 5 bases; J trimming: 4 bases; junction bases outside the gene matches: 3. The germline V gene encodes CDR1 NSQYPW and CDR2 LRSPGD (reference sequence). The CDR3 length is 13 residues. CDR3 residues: CTCSPGQGYEQYF. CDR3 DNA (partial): TGCACCTGCAGTCCGGGACAGGGTTATGAACAGTAC.

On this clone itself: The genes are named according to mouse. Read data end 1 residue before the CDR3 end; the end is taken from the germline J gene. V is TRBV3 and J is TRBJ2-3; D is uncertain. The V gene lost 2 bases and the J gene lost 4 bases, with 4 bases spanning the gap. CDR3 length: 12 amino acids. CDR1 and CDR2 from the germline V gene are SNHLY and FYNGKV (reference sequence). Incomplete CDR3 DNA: TGTGCCAGCAGCTTACAGCCAGAAACGCTGTAT. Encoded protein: CASSLQPETLY. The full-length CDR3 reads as CASSLQPETLYF.

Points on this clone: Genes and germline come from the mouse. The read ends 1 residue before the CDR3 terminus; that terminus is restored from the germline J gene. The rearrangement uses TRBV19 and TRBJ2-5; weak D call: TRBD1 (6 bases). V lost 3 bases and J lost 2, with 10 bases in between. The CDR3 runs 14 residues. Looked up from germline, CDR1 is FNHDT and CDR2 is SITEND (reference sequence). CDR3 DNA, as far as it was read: TGTGCCAGCAGTACTAGGGACACCCAAGACACCCAGTAC. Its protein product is CASSTRDTQDTQY. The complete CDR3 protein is CASSTRDTQDTQYF.

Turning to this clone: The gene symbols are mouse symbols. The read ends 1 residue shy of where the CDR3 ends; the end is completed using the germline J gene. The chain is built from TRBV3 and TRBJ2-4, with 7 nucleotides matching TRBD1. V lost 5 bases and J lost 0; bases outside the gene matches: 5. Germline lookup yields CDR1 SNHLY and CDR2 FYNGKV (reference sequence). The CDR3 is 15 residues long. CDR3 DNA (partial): TGTGCCAGCAGCCCCGGGACAGCTAGTCAAAACACCTTGTAC. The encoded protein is CASSPGTASQNTLY. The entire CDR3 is CASSPGTASQNTLYF.

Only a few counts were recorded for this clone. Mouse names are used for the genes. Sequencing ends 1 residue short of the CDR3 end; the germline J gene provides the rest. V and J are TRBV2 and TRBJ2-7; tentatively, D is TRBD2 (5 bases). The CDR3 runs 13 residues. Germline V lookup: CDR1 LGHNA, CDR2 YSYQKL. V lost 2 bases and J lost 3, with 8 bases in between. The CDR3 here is CASSQNLGYEQYF. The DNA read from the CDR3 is TGTGCCAGCAGCCAAAACCTGGGCTATGAACAGTAC.

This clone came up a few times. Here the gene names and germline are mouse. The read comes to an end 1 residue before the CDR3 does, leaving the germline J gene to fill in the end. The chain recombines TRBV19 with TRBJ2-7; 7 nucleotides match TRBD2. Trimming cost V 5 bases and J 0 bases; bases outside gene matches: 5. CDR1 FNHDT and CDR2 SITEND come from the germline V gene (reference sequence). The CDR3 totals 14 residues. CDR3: CASSPWGSSYEQYF. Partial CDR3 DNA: TGTGCCAGCAGCCCCTGGGGGAGCTCCTATGAACAGTAC.

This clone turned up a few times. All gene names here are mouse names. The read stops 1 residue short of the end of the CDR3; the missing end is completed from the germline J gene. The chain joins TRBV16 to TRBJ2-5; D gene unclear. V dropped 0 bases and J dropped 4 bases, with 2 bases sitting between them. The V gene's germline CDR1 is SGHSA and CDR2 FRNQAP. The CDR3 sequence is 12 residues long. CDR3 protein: CASSLDKDTQYF. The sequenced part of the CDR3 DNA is TGTGCAAGCAGCTTAGACAAAGACACCCAGTAC.

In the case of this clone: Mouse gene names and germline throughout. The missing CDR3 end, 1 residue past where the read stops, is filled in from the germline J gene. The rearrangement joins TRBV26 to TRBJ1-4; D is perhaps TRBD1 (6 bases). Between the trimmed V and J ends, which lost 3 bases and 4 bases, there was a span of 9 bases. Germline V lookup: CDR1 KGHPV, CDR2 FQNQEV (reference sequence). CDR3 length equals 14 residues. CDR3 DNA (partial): TGTGCCAGCAGTCTCGGGACAAACAACGAAAGATTATTT. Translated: CASSLGTNNERLF. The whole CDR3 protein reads CASSLGTNNERLFF.

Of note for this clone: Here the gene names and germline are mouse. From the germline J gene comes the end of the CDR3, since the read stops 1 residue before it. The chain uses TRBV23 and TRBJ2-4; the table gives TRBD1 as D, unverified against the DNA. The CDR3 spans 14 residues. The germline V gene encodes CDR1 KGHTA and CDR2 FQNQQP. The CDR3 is CSSSQTGGQNTLYF. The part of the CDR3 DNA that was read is TGCTCCAGCAGTCAGACAGGGGGCCAAAACACCTTGTAC.

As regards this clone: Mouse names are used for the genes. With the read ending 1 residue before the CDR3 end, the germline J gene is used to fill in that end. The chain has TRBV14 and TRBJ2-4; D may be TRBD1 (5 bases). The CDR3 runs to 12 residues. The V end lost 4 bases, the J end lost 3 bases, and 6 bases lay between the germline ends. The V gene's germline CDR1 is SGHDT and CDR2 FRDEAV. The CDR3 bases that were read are TGTGCCAGCAGTCGACAGCAAAACACCTTGTAC. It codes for CASSRQQNTLY. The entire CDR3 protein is CASSRQQNTLYF.

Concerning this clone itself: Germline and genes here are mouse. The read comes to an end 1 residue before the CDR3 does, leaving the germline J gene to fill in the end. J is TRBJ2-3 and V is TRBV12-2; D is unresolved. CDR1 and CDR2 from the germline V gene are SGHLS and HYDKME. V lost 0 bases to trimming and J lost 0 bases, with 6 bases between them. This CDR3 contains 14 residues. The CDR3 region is CASSLGISAETLYF. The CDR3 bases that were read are TGTGCCAGCTCTCTCGGGATTAGTGCAGAAACGCTGTAT.

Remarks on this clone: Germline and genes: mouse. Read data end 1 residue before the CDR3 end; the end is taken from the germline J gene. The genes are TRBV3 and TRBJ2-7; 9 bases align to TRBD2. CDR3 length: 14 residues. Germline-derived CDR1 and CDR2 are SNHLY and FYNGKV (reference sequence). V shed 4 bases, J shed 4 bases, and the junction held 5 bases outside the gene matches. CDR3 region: CASSSRLGVYEQYF. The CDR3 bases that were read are TGTGCCAGCAGCTCTCGACTGGGGGTTTATGAACAGTAC.

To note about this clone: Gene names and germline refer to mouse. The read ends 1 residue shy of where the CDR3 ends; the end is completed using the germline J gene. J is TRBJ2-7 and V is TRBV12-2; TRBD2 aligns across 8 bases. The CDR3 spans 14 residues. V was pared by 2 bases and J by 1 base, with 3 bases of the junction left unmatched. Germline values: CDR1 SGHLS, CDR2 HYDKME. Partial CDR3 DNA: TGTGCCAGCTCTCACTCTGGGGGGTCCTATGAACAGTAC. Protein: CASSHSGGSYEQY. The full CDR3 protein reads CASSHSGGSYEQYF. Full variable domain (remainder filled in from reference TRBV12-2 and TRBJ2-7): NSGVVQSPRYIIKGKGERSILKCIPISGHLSVAWYQQTQGQELKFFIQHYDKMERDKGNLPSRFSVQQFDDYHSEMNMSALELEDSAVYFCASSHSGGSYEQYFGPGTRLTVL.

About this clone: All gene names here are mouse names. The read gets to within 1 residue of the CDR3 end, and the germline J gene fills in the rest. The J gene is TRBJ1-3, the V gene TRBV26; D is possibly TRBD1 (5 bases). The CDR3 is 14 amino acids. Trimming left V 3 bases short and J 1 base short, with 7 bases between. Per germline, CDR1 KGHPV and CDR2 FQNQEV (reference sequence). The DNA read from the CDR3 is TGTGCCAGCAGTCTCGACAGATCTGGAAATACGCTCTAT. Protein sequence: CASSLDRSGNTLY. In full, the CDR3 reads CASSLDRSGNTLYF.